This TCR beta chain was documented in a study of blood T cell repertoires in COVID-19. About the research overall: The study drew acute and convalescent COVID-19 samples from the United States, Italy and Spain.

As handled by the study authors: Estimation of nucleated cell counts was performed using reference gene primer amplification. Only in-frame clones appear in the TCRdb table, and some are missing; sequencing was by immunoSEQ multiplex PCR. That table supplies the V and J calls and clone size; D and trimming were determined from the DNA. The sample lists hundreds of thousands of clones; 89% were seen once. The CDR3 has 12 amino acids. The V segment lost 4 bases and the J segment 14 bases; nucleotides outside the gene matches: 5. Looked up from germline, CDR1 is SGHVS and CDR2 is FQNEAQ. The sample taken for sequencing was peripheral blood. The receptor's source is a man aged 40-55 years with acute or convalescent COVID-19. The chain is built from TRBV7-8 and TRBJ2-1; 10 bases align to TRBD2. This CDR3 reads CASSYGTSDKFF. CDR3 bases: TGTGCCAGCAGCTACGGGACTAGCGATAAGTTCTTC.